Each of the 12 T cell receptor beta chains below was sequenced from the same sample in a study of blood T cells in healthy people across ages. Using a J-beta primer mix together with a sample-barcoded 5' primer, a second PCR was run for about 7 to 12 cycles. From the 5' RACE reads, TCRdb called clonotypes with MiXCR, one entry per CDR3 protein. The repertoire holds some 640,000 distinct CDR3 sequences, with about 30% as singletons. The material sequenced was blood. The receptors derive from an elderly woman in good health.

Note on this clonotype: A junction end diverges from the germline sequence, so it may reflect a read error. This CDR3 is CASSWRASSTDAQYF. For the CDR3, the DNA is TGTGCCAGCAGTTGGCGGGCATCGAGCACAGATGCGCAGTATTTT. The chain carries TRBV12-3 or TRBV12-4 and TRBJ2-3; tentative D call: TRBD2 (5 bases). CDR3 length: 15 amino acids.

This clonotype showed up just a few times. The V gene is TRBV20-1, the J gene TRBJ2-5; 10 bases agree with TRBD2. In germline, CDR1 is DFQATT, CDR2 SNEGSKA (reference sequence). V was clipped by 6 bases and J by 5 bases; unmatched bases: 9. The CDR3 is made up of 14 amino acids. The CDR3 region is CSARTQRGGETQYF. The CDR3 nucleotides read TGCAGTGCCCGCACCCAGCGGGGGGGGGAGACCCAGTACTTC.

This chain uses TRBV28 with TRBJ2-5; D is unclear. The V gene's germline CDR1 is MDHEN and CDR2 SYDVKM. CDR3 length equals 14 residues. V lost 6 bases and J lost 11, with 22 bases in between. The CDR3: CASSTFSDNAEQYF. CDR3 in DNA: TGTGCCAGCAGCACGTTTAGTGACAACGCTGAGCAGTACTTC.

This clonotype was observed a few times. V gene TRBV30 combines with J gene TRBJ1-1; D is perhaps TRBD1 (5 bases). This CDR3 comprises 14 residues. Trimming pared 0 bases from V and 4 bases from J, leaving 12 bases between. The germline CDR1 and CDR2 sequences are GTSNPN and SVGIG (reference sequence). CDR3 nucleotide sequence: TGTGCCTGGAGTGTACGTTTGGGGGGCACTGAAGCTTTCTTT. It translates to CAWSVRLGGTEAFF.

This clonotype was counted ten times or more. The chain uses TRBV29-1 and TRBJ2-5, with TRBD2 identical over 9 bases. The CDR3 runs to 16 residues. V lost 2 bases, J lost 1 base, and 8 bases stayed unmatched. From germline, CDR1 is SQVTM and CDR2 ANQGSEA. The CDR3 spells CSVERVKRGVQETQYF. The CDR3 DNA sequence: TGCAGCGTTGAAAGAGTGAAGCGGGGGGTCCAAGAGACCCAGTACTTC.

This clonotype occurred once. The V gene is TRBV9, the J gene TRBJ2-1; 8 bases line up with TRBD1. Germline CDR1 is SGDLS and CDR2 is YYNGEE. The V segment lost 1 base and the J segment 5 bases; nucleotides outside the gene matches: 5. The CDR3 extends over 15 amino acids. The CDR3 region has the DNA TGTGCCAGCAGCGTAAGCAGGGGGCTAAACAATGAGCAGTTCTTC. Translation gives CASSVSRGLNNEQFF.

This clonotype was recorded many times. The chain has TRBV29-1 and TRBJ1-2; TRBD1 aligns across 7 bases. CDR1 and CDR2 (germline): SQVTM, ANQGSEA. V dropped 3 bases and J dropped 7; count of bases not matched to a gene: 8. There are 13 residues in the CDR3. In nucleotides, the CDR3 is TGCAGCGTTGATAAGGGGGCAGGAGGTGGCTACACCTTC. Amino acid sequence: CSVDKGAGGGYTF.

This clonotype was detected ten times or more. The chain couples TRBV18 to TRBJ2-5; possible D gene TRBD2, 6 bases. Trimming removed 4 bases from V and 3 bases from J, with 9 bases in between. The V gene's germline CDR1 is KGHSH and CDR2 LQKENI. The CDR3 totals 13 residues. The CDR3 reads CASSQTGEETQYF. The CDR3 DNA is TGTGCCAGCTCACAAACGGGAGAAGAGACCCAGTACTTC.

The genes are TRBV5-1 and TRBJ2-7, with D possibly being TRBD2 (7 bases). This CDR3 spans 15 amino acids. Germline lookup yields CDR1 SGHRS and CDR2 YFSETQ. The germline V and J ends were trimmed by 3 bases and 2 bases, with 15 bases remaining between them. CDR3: CASSWDTGGTYEQYF. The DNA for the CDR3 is TGCGCCAGCAGCTGGGACACCGGGGGGACCTACGAGCAGTACTTC.

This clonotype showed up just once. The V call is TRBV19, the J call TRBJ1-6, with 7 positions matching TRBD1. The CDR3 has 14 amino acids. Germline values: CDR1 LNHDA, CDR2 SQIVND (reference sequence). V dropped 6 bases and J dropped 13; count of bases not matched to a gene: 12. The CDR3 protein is CASRTGAQSRPLHF. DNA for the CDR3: TGTGCCAGTAGAACAGGGGCCCAATCGCGGCCCCTCCACTTT.

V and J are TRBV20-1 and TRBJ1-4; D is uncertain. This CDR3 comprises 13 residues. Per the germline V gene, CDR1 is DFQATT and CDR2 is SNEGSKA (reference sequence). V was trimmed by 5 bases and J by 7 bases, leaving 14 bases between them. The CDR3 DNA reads TGCAGTGCTCCCCCAGCGTCAGTTGAAAAACTGTTTTTT. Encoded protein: CSAPPASVEKLFF.

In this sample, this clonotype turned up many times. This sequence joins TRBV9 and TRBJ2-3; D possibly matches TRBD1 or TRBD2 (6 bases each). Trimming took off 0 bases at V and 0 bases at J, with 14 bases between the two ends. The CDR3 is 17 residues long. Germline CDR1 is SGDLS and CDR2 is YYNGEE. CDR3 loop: CASSVAPGAASTDTQYF. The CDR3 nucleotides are TGTGCCAGCAGCGTAGCGCCGGGGGCGGCTAGCACAGATACGCAGTATTTT.